Included here is one TCR beta chain sequence, with context. This clone's antigen is unknown. It has no much larger one-base neighbor in the sample; base qualities were not kept. TCRbeta CDR3 regions were amplified from genomic DNA by means of the immunoSEQ Assay, a bias-controlled multiplex PCR. On the study's bioinformatics: The number of nucleated cells in each sample was estimated by amplification of reference gene primers within the assay. Sequence reads were collapsed and filtered to measure the absolute abundance of every unique TCRbeta CDR3 rearrangement. For each sample, productive Simpson clonality was calculated as the square root of Simpson's diversity index over productive rearrangements. TCRdb obtained this table from immuneACCESS and retained in-frame rearrangements with V and J assigned. These tables miss some clones; where compared with another copy, unresolved V genes account for less than half of the shortfall, and the remainder is unexplained. V, J and clone size are taken as reported in that table, and D and trimming were inferred from the DNA itself. The sample records approximately 28,000 clones, 85% to 95% of which are singletons. 0.65% to 0.95% of the sample belongs to the ten largest clones.

One collaborating source in Seattle enrolled patients during active infection and followed them longitudinally through the course of disease. Each collaborating institution followed its own protocols to collect whole blood in K2EDTA tubes. For TCRbeta analysis, collaborators shipped samples as frozen whole blood, isolated PBMCs, or DNA extracted from either of those sample types. V loses 1 base, J loses 5 bases, and the germline ends lie 15 bases apart. Taken from cysteine to phenylalanine, the CDR3 has 16 residues. Kept here is only the CDR3 DNA, which spans 48 bases and is read in frame from base 1. According to the germline V gene, CDR1 reads SGDLS and CDR2 reads YYNGEE. The source of the sample is a study of blood T cell repertoires in COVID-19 (dated by TCRdb to between 2020 and 2021). Regarding the research as a whole: Collaborator samples came from the United States, Italy and Spain and covered acute and convalescent phases of COVID-19. Nearly every sample came with metadata listing a de-identified subject ID, COVID-19 status, age in years and sex. The repertoires were released in a freely available public database intended as a resource for research on the immune response to SARS-CoV-2. Where HLA class I and class II types were available, the types were taken from metadata supplied by the sample provider, not from assay-based typing. Samples came from the ongoing ImmuneRACE study (first 160 participants) plus 1,254 subjects from 6 global collaborators. The material from the prospective study consisted of cDNA or gDNA derived from T cells, B-cell-depleted T cells, or PBMCs. Deeply sampled blood TCRbeta repertoires from subjects exposed to, actively infected with, or recovered from COVID-19 were included in the dataset.

Overall results and qualifications from the work: How much clinical and demographic metadata was included differed by source and by participant, and the metadata was provided uncurated.

The clonotype comes from a woman aged 65 to 85 with COVID-19, enrolled during active disease. The rearranged chain carries TRBV9 and TRBJ2-2; the D region possibly corresponds to TRBD2 (6 bases align). Sequencing was performed on peripheral blood. The DNA reads TGTGCCAGCAGCGTATTCCCGGGAGCGGGTACCGGGGAGCTGTTTTTT. This yields the protein CASSVFPGAGTGELFF.